The clone carrying this TCR beta chain has only one observation. There are 17 residues in the CDR3. Germline lookup yields CDR1 MGHRA and CDR2 YSYEKL. The junction had 11 bases not matched to a gene; V was cut back by 4 bases and J by 0 bases. TCRdb keeps only in-frame clones here, not all; method: immunoSEQ multiplex PCR. In the table there are more than 90,000 clones, about 95% of which are singletons. The data derive from a study of technical replicates of blood from several donors. Sequenced: T cells isolated from PBMCs. The receptor was isolated from a human donor in good health. The chain uses TRBV4-1 and TRBJ2-5; 7 bases align to TRBD2. The CDR3 is CASSLTGLPNDQETQYF. CDR3 in DNA: TGCGCCAGCAGCCTAACGGGACTACCTAATGACCAAGAGACCCAGTACTTC.